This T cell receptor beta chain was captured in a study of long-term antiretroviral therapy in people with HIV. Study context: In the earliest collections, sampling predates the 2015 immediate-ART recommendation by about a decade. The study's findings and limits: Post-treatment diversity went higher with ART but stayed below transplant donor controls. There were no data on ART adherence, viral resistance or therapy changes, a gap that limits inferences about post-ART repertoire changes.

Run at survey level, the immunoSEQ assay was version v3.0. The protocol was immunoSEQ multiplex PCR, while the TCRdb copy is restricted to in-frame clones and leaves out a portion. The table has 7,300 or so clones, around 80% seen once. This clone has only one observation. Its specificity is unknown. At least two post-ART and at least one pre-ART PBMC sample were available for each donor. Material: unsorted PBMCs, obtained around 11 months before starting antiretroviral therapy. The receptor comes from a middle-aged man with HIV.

CDR3 DNA sequence: TGTGCCAGCAGAGCCGGGACAGGGACGAACACTGAAGCTTTCTTT. This translates into CASRAGTGTNTEAFF. The chain carries TRBV2 and TRBJ1-1, with 9 bases matching TRBD1. Germline V gives CDR1 SNHLY, CDR2 FYNNEI. There are 15 residues in the CDR3. The trim removed 6 bases at V and 1 base at J, leaving 6 bases unmatched.